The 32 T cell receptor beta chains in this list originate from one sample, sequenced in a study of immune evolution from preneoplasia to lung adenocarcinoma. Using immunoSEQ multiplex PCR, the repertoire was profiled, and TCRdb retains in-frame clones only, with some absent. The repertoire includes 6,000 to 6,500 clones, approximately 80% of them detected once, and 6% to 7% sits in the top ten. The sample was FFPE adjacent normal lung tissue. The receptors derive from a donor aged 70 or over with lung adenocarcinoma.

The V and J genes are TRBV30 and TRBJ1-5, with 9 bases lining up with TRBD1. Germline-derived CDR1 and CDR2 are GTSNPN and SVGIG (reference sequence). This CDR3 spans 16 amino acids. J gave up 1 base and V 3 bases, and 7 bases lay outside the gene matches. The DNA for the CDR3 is TGTGCCTGGAGCAAAACAGGGGGCTGGAGCAATCAGCCCCAGCATTTT. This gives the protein CAWSKTGGWSNQPQHF.

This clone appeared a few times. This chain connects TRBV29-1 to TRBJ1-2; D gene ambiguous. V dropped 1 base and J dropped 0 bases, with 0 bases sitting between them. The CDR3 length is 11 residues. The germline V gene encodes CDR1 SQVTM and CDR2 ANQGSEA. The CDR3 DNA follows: TGCAGCGTTGAAGCTAACTATGGCTACACCTTC. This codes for CSVEANYGYTF.

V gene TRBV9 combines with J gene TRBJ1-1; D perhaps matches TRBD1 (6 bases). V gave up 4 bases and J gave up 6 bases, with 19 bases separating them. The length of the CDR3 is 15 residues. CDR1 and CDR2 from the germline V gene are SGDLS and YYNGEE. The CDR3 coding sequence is TGTGCCAGCAGCCCAGTGGAAGGGGGAAGGCCTGAAGCTTTCTTT. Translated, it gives CASSPVEGGRPEAFF.

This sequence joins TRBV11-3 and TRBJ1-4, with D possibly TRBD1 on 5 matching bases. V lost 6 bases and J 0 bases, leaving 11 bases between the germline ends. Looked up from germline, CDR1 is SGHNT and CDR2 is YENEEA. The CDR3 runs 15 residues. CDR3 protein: CASSFLGATNEKLFF. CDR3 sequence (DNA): TGTGCCAGCAGTTTTTTGGGGGCAACTAATGAAAAACTGTTTTTT. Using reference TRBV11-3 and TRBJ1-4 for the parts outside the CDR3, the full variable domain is EAGVVQSPRYKIIEKKQPVAFWCNPISGHNTLYWYLQNLGQGPELLIRYENEEAVDDSQLPKDRFSAERLKGVDSTLKIQPAELGDSAVYLCASSFLGATNEKLFFGSGTQLSVL.

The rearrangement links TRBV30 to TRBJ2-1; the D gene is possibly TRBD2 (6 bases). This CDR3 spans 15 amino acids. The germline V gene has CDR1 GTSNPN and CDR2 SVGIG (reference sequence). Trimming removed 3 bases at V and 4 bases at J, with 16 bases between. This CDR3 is CAWRGSGVLYNEQFF. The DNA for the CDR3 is TGTGCCTGGAGGGGGTCGGGAGTTTTATACAATGAGCAGTTCTTC.

DNA for the CDR3: TGCAGCGCGTTACAGGGCGTGAGGGGCTACACCTTC. It is translated as CSALQGVRGYTF. This sequence joins TRBV29-1 and TRBJ1-2, with D perhaps matching TRBD1 (6 bases). CDR1 and CDR2 (germline): SQVTM, ANQGSEA. V was trimmed by 7 bases and J by 8 bases, leaving 17 bases between them. The CDR3 is made up of 12 amino acids.

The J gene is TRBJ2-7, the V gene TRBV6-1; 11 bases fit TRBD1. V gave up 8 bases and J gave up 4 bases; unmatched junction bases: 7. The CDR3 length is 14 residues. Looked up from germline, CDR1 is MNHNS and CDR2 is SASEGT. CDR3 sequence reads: CASAYGTGGYEQYF. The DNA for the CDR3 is TGTGCCAGCGCCTATGGGACAGGGGGGTACGAGCAGTACTTC.

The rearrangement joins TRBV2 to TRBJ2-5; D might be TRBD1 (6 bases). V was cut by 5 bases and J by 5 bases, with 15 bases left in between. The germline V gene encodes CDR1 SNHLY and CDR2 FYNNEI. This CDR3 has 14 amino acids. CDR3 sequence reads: CASSPPGVVETQYF. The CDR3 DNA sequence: TGTGCCAGCAGTCCCCCAGGGGTGGTGGAGACCCAGTACTTC.

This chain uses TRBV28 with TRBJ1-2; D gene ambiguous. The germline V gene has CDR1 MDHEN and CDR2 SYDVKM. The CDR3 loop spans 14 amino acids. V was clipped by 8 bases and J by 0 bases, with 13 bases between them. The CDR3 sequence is CASQGRRPNYGYTF. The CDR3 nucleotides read TGTGCCAGCCAAGGAAGGAGGCCTAACTATGGCTACACCTTC.

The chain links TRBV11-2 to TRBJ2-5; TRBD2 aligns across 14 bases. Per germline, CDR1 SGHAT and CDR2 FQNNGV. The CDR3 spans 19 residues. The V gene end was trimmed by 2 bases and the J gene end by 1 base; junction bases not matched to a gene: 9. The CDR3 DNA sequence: TGTGCCAGCAGCTTAAAGGGACTAGCGGGAGCGCTACTCCAAGAGACCCAGTACTTC. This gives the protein CASSLKGLAGALLQETQYF.

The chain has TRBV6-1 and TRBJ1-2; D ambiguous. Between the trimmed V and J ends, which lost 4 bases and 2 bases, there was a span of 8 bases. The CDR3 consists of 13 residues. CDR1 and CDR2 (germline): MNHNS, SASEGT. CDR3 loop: CASSVRENYGYTF. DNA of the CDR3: TGTGCCAGCAGTGTCCGGGAAAACTATGGCTACACCTTC.

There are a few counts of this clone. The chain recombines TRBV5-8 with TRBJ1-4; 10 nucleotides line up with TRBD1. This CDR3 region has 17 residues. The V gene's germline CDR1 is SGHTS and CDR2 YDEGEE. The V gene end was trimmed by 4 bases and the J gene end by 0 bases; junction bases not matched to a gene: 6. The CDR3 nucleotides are TGTGCCAGCAGCCCGGGACAGGGGTCTGCAACTAATGAAAAACTGTTTTTT. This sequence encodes CASSPGQGSATNEKLFF.

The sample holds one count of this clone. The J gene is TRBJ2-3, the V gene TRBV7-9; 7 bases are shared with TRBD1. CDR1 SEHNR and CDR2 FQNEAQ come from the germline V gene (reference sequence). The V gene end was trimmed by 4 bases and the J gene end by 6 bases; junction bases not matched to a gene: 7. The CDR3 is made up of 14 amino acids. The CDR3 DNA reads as TGTGCCAGCAGCTCGGGACAGAGAGGGGATACGCAGTATTTT. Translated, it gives CASSSGQRGDTQYF.

CDR3 coding DNA: TGTGCCTGGTCAGGACAGGGGAACACTGAAGCTTTCTTT. This encodes CAWSGQGNTEAFF. This chain joins TRBV30 and TRBJ1-1; 8 positions match TRBD1. J was trimmed by 1 base and V by 5 bases; bases with no gene match: 3. Germline values: CDR1 GTSNPN, CDR2 SVGIG (reference sequence). CDR3 length: 13 amino acids. Using reference TRBV30 and TRBJ1-1 for the parts outside the CDR3, the full variable domain is SQTIHQWPATLVQPVGSPLSLECTVEGTSNPNLYWYRQAAGRGLQLLFYSVGIGQISSEVPQNLSASRPQDRQFILSSKKLLLSDSGFYLCAWSGQGNTEAFFGQGTRLTVV.

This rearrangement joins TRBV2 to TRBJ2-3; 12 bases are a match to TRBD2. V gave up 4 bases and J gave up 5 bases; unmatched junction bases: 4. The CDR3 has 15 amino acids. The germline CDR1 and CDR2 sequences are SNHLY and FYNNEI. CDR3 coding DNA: TGTGCCAGCAGTGGACTAGCGGGAGTGAAAGATACGCAGTATTTT. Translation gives CASSGLAGVKDTQYF.

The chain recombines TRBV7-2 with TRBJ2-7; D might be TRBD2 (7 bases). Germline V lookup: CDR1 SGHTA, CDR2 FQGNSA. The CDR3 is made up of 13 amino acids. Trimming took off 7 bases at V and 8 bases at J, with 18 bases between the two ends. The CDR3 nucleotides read TGTGCCAGCAACCCGGGGGGCCCCGCGCAGCAGTACTTC. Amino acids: CASNPGGPAQQYF. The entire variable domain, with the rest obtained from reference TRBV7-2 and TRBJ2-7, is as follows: GAGVSQSPSNKVTEKGKDVELRCDPISGHTALYWYRQSLGQGLEFLIYFQGNSAPDKSGLPSDRFSAERTGGSVSTLTIQRTQQEDSAVYLCASNPGGPAQQYFGPGTRLTVT.

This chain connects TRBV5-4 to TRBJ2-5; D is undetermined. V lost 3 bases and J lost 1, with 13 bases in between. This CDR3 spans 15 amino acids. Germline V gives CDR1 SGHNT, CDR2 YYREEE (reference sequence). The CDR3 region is CASSSKTAFQETQYF. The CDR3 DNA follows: TGTGCCAGCAGCTCAAAAACAGCGTTCCAAGAGACCCAGTACTTC.

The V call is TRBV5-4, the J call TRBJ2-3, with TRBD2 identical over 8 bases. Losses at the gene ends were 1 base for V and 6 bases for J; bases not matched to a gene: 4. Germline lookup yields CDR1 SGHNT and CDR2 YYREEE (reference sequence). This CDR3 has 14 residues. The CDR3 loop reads CASSLSGGDDTQYF. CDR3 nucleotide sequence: TGTGCCAGCAGCTTGTCGGGGGGGGATGATACGCAGTATTTT.

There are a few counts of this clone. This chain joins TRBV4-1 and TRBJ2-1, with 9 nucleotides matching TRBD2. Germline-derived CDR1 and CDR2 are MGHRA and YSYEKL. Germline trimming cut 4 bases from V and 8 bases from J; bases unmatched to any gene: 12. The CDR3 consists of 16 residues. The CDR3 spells CASSPIPLAGRYEQFF. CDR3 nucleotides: TGCGCCAGCAGCCCTATCCCCCTAGCGGGAAGGTATGAGCAGTTCTTC.

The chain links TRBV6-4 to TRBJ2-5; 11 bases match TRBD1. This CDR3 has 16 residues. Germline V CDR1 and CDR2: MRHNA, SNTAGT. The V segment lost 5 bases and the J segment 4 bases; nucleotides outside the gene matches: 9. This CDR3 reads CASSPGTGGWGETQYF. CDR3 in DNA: TGTGCCAGCAGTCCCGGGACAGGGGGATGGGGAGAGACCCAGTACTTC.

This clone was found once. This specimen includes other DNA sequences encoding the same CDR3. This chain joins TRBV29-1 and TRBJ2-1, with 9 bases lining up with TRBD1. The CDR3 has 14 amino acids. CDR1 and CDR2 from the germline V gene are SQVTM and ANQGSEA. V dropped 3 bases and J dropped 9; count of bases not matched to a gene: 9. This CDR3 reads CSVDPSGQGIEQFF. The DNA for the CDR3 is TGCAGCGTTGACCCCTCGGGACAGGGAATTGAGCAGTTCTTC.

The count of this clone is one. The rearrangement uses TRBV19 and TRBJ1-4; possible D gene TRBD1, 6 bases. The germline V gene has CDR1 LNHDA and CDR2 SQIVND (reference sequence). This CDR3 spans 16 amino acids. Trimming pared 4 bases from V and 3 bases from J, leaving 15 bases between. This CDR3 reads CASSKPEGGSNEKLFF. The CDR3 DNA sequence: TGTGCCAGTAGTAAGCCGGAAGGGGGATCTAATGAAAAACTGTTTTTT.

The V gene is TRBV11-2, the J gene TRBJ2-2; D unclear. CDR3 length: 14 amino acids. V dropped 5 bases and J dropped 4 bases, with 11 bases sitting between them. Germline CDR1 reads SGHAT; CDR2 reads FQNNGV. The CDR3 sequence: CASSRSVVTGELFF. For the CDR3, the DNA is TGTGCCAGCAGCCGATCTGTTGTCACCGGGGAGCTGTTTTTT. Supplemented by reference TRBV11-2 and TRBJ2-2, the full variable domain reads EAGVAQSPRYKIIEKRQSVAFWCNPISGHATLYWYQQILGQGPKLLIQFQNNGVVDDSQLPKDRFSAERLKGVDSTLKIQPAKLEDSAVYLCASSRSVVTGELFFGEGSRLTVL.

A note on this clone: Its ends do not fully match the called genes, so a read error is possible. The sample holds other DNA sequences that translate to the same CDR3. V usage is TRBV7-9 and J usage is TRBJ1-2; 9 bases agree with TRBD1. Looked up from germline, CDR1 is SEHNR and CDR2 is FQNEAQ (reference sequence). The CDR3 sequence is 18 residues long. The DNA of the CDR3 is TGTGCCAGCAGCTTAGGGAGGCTACAGGGGGCAAGGGAATATGGCTACACCTTT. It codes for CASSLGRLQGAREYGYTF.

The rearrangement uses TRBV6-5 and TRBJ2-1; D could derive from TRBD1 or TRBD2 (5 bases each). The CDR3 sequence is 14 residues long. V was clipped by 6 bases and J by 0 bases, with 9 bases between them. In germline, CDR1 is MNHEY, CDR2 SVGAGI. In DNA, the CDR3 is TGTGCCAGCAGGGCCGGGGCCTCCTACAATGAGCAGTTCTTC. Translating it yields CASRAGASYNEQFF.

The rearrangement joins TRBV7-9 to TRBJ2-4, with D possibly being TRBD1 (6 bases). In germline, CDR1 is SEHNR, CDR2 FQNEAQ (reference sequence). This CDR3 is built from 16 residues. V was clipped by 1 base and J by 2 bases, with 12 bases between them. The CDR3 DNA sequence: TGTGCCAGCAGCTTAGACAGGGACGGGACCAAAAACATTCAGTACTTC. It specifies CASSLDRDGTKNIQYF.

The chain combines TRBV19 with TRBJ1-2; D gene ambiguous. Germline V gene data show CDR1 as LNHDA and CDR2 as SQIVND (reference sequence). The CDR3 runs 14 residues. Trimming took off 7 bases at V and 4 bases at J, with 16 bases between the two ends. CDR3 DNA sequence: TGTGCCAGTATCGACCCTGGCATGGGCTATGGCTACACCTTC. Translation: CASIDPGMGYGYTF.

The CDR3: CASSLSSLVNTEAFF. DNA of the CDR3: TGTGCCAGCAGCTTAAGTAGTCTCGTGAACACTGAAGCTTTCTTT. The rearrangement uses TRBV7-9 and TRBJ1-1; D remains unclear. V lost 2 bases and J lost 0, with 10 bases in between. This CDR3 has 15 residues. Germline CDR1 and CDR2: SEHNR and FQNEAQ (reference sequence).

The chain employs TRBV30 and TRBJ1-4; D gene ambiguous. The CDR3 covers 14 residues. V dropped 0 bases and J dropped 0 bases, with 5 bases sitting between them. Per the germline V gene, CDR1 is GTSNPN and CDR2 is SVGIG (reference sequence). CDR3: CAWSVKTTNEKLFF. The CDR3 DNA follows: TGTGCCTGGAGTGTAAAAACAACTAATGAAAAACTGTTTTTT.

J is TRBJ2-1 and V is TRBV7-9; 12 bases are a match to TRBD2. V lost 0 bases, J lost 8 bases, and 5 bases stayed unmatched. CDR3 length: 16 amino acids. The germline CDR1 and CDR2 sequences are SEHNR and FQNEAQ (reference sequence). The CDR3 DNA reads TGTGCCAGCAGCTTAGCACTAGCGGGAGGAATGCATGAGCAGTTCTTC. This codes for CASSLALAGGMHEQFF.

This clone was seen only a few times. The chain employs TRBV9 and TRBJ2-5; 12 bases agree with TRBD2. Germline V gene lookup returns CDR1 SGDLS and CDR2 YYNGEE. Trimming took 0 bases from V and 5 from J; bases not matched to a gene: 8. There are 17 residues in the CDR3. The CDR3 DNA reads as TGTGCCAGCAGCGTAGAGGCTAGCGGGAGGGCCGCGGAGACCCAGTACTTC. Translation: CASSVEASGRAAETQYF.

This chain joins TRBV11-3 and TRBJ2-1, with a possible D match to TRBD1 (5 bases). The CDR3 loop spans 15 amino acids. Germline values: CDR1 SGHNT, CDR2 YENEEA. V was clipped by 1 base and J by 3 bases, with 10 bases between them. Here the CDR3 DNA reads TGTGCCAGCAGCTTAGGTCAGGGCCTCTACAATGAGCAGTTCTTC. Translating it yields CASSLGQGLYNEQFF.